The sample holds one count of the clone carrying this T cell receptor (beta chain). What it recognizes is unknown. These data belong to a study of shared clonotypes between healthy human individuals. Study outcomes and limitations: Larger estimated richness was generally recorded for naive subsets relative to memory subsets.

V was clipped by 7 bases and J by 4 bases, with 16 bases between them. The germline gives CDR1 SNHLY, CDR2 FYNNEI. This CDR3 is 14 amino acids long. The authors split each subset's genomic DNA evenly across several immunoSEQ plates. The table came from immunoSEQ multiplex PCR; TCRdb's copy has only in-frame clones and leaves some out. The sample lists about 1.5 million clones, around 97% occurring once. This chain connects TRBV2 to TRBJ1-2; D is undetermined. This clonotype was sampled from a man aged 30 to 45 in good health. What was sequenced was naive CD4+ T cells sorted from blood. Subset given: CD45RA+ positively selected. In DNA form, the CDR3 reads TGTGCCAGCAAACCAGACCCGAATTCCTATGGCTACACCTTC. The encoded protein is CASKPDPNSYGYTF.